This TCR beta chain was sequenced in a study of cytomegalovirus exposure and HLA in healthy donors. The study, taken as a whole, reports: By a later analysis, the bulk of CMV-associated TCR beta chains appeared HLA-restricted. It was reportedly the case that the classifier diagnosed cytomegalovirus status with high specificity and sensitivity.

All the people who gave samples were healthy bone marrow donors. PCR used 60 Vbeta primers and 13 Jbeta primers. Produced via immunoSEQ multiplex PCR; TCRdb's table is partial and in-frame only. The profile covers about 85,000 clones, with 70% to 80% appearing a single time and more than 20% taken by the ten largest. This clone was recorded once. Its antigen is not known. At one end the junction does not follow the germline gene, possibly because of a read error. Germline CDR1 is SNHLY and CDR2 is FYNNEI. The CDR3 sequence is 15 residues long. The clonotype comes from a woman aged 50 to 65 in good health and CMV-seropositive. Sequencing used PBMCs. This chain uses TRBV2 with TRBJ2-3; TRBD1 agrees at 7 bases. The CDR3 sequence is CANSLTGTGTDTQYF. The DNA for the CDR3 is TGTGCCAACAGTTTGACAGGGACCGGGACAGATACGCAGTATTTT. Full variable domain (remainder filled in from reference TRBV2 and TRBJ2-3): EPEVTQTPSHQVTQMGQEVILRCVPISNHLYFYWYRQILGQKVEFLVSFYNNEISEKSEIFDDQFSVERPDGSNFTLKIRSTKLEDSAMYFCANSLTGTGTDTQYFGPGTRLTVL.